This TCR beta chain was retrieved from a study of cytomegalovirus exposure and HLA in healthy donors (dated by TCRdb to about 2017). Some background on the complete study: An earlier analysis of several hundred of the donors reported 276 Gb of sequence data and 117 million unique TCR beta sequences obtained from about 179 million T cells. Rather than drawing on any new phenotypic data, the later analysis identified candidate immune exposures from TCR beta sequences and the way those sequences occurred across donors. An early release that covered some 640 HLA-typed donors contained around 330 gigabases of sequencing data and tens of millions of unique TCR sequences. All discovery cohort repertoires had been generated on a single sequencing platform. Donor age, sex, ethnicity and CMV serostatus were compiled alongside the repertoire data. On average, 235,054 unique TCR beta nucleotide sequences were sequenced per donor among about 400 genotyped donors of the cohort, with roughly 18% of those sequences being non-productive. HLA typing included class I and class II loci at four-digit resolution. Four to six DR-DQ haplotypes were handled as single units for association and clustering, since linkage in the cohort was strong. A separate validation cohort of approximately 130 different subjects was used in addition to the approximately 640-subject first cohort. The study combined high-throughput TCR immunosequencing, statistical association of individual TCRs with disease status, and machine learning to predict cytomegalovirus infection status. The study profiled the T cell repertoires of fewer than 850 subjects by immunosequencing and related them to cytomegalovirus serostatus. A later analysis re-analyzed previously published TCR beta repertoires from 660 or so donors and added high-resolution HLA genotyping to study TCR occurrence patterns. The aim of the study was to test whether cataloging public T cell receptors could identify signatures of past pathogen exposure. An earlier analysis of fewer than 700 of the donors applied high-throughput TCR beta sequencing to assess whether each TCR beta V gene segment acted as functional or pseudogenic. The genetic ancestry cluster associated with self-reported Caucasian donors included around four fifths of the roughly 390 genotyped donors. Genome-wide SNP genotypes for about 65% of the roughly 670 donors were used in a later genetic analysis, which treated that subset as a discovery cohort. The number of typed donors differed by locus: about 620-640 for A, B, C, DRB1 and DQB1; 500 to 550 for DQA1; fewer than 610 for DPA1; and roughly 470 for DPB1. General findings and caveats noted by the study authors: Correlated functional status among segregating V segments might be attributable to linkage disequilibrium, but an unknown experimental factor could not be ruled out. A later genetic analysis reported fewer N-insertions in productive TCRs among donors in an Asian-associated ancestry cluster than the roughly 640-donor mean. In a later analysis, most CMV-associated TCR beta chains were found to appear HLA-restricted, with HLA associations seemingly driven largely by CMV exposure. V-gene and J-gene trimming of TCR beta chains was associated with a missense DCLRE1C variant in a later genetic analysis, and the association was replicated in an independent cohort. Some IMGT-functional V segments, including TRBV6-2 and TRBV6-3, could not be distinguished by the 87-base-pair reads and were therefore excluded. Presence/absence analyses assumed roughly uniform sequencing depth across donors, an assumption that may not hold. Broadly in line with IMGT annotations, most TCR beta V segments showed up in productive rearrangements about 87% or about 30% of the time in an earlier analysis of roughly 590 of the donors. The classifier was reported to diagnose cytomegalovirus status with high specificity and sensitivity in both the original and validation cohorts. Because HLA typing was unavailable for some donors at each locus, only the typed subset was used in association tests. A later analysis found that TCR association rates varied across HLA loci, with DRB1 alleles showing the most associated TCRs and HLA-C alleles the fewest. When HLA alleles, especially DR and DQ, strongly co-occurred, attributing TCR associations to individual alleles was difficult. The sequencing pipeline was judged likely to have produced a cluster of highly shared sequence variants as a technical artifact. Most TCR sequences were observed very rarely across donors, whereas some public TCRs were present in many individuals. The authors suggested that the approach could potentially be generalized to other disease states and immunological phenotypes. The study listed approximately 160 TCR beta chains as associated with cytomegalovirus. Because counts were too low, about 18 rarely observed V segments, including chromosome 9 orphons, were excluded from the earlier analysis of fewer than 650 of the donors. For the cohort, immune exposure information was limited to CMV serostatus. Compared with equally common non-associated chains, HLA-associated TCR beta chains in a later analysis were more clonally expanded and had lower generation probabilities. In this cohort, only TCR beta chains were sequenced, and detectable features were limited by the absence of alpha or paired-chain data. Several of the top co-occurrence clusters appeared to be linked to parvovirus B19, influenza, CMV and Epstein-Barr virus, according to a later analysis. A few of the identified cytomegalovirus-associated TCR beta chains were confirmed in vitro to be specific for cytomegalovirus antigens. At a false discovery rate of 0.05, a later analysis linked around 17,000 TCR beta sequences to specific HLA alleles. A further reported finding was that TCR beta sequences accurately predicted the HLA-A and HLA-B alleles for most subjects in the first cohort.

Library method: the immunoSEQ multiplex PCR assay. For the multiplex PCR, a mixture combining 60 forward primers for TCR Vbeta segments and 13 reverse primers for TCR Jbeta segments was used. The CDR3 region of rearranged TCR beta genes was amplified from genomic DNA with a multiplex PCR assay. The amplified TCR beta libraries were sequenced on the Illumina HiSeq System as 87-base-pair reads. On the authors' methods: In a later analysis, tens of millions of unique TCR beta chains were counted across the 666 repertoires, and roughly 9.9 million of these chains were shared by at least two donors. To remove PCR and sequencing errors, raw reads were error-corrected and collapsed into unique sequences using a nearest-neighbor algorithm that merged closely related sequences. To assign V, D and J gene segments, CDR3 sequences were aligned to IMGT reference sequences. Each retained sequence needed at least a six-nucleotide match to both a V gene segment and a J gene segment. A rearrangement was called productive if the CDR3 had no stop codons and remained in frame with V and J, and every other rearrangement was called non-productive. Following IMGT convention, CDR3 was defined as the stretch from the second conserved V-encoded cysteine to the conserved J-encoded phenylalanine. In an earlier analysis of roughly 580 of the donors, sequences lacking an unambiguous match to a single V gene segment were excluded. An earlier analysis of 587 of the donors called V segments functional above 56.7% productive rearrangements and segregating when the between-donor standard deviation exceeded 5%. A statistical classification framework was built to diagnose cytomegalovirus status from the catalog of TCR beta chain sequences. A later analysis assigned V and J genes by comparing TCR nucleotide sequences with IMGT/GENE-DB human TR gene sequences. Using the TCRdist pipeline, a later analysis assigned CDR3 sequences along with most-parsimonious VDJ recombination scenarios. In a later analysis, every TCR beta chain was defined by the combination of its CDR3 amino acid sequence and its V-gene family, and reads without a unique V-gene family were dropped. A later analysis removed 500 to 600 highly shared, low-generation-probability nucleotide sequences to deal with suspected cross-contamination and a sequencing artifact. For each public chain, a later analysis derived a clonal expansion index from normalized ranks of inferred template counts within each repertoire. In a later analysis, generation probabilities were computed with a VDJ recombination model fitted to out-of-frame rearrangements, and the resulting probabilities were checked against IGoR. In a later analysis, TCR-TCR, TCR-HLA and TCR-CMV co-occurrence was scored with hypergeometric tests, and a repertoire-size bias correction was applied to TCR pairs. In a later analysis, false discovery rates were estimated by permuting HLA or CMV assignments 20 times. In a later analysis, co-occurring TCRs were grouped using DBSCAN, and TCRdist sequence similarity was added for clustering within HLA-allele-positive subsets. For co-occurrence clustering, repertoires with fewer than 30,000 or more than 120,000 public chains were excluded, along with 4 to 6 repertoires with anomalous nucleotide sharing. TCRdb holds this immuneACCESS table with in-frame rearrangements only. Some clones are missing; in checked studies, unresolved V genes explain under half, and the rest has no known cause. The V and J calls and clone size are taken from that table; D and trimming were inferred from the DNA. The sample includes roughly 190,000 clones, with around four fifths observed a single time. The ten largest clones add up to 2.5% to 3.5% of the sample.

As regards this clone: Its antigen has not been determined. No per-base quality is available; no much larger clone lies one base away.

The cohort was made up of 500 to 850 healthy bone marrow donors. At the time of sampling, all cohort members were nominally healthy, though unrecorded immune exposures were likely present. The donor was CMV seronegative and belonged to the group of more than 300 seronegative cohort members. Each donor provided a peripheral blood sample, and peripheral blood mononuclear cells were used for TCR beta sequencing. Genomic DNA was extracted from the blood cell samples with the Qiagen DNeasy Blood Extraction Kit. From its cysteine to its phenylalanine, the CDR3 spans 13 amino acids. Just the 39-base CDR3 DNA is kept, in frame starting at base 1. The V and J ends are trimmed by 4 bases and 4 bases, leaving 10 bases between them. Looking up the germline V gene yields CDR1 SGHDN and CDR2 FVKESK.

This receptor chain uses TRBV14 and TRBJ1-2; the D gene is not confidently resolved. The clonotype was recovered from a female donor in good health and CMV-seronegative. The material sequenced was PBMCs. In nucleotide form, the sequence is TGTGCCAGCAGCCCCCAGTCGCTCTATGGCTACACCTTC. The translation is CASSPQSLYGYTF.